This T cell receptor (beta chain) was recorded in a study of blood T cell repertoires in COVID-19. Study information: Sites across the United States, Italy and Spain contributed samples from acute and convalescent COVID-19. The analysed material was cDNA or gDNA that came from T cells, B-cell-depleted T cells, or PBMCs.

Germline V gives CDR1 LGHDT, CDR2 YNNKEL (reference sequence). Trimming removed 4 bases from V and 8 bases from J; junction bases left unmatched: 12. This CDR3 has 15 residues. Seattle participants joined during active infection and were tracked over time. This clone occurred a few times. How the authors handled the data: Estimates of nucleated cell counts were drawn from the amplification of reference gene primers. Sequenced by immunoSEQ multiplex PCR; TCRdb stores in-frame clones only, minus some. The DNA was the basis for D and trimming; V, J and clone size are from that table. This table has fewer than 350,000 clones, approximately 92% appearing once.

Sequencing used peripheral blood. The chain uses TRBV3-1 (or the pseudogene TRBV3-2) and TRBJ1-2; TRBD1 aligns across 8 bases. The clonotype was recovered from a woman aged 25 to 39 with COVID-19, enrolled during active disease. As DNA, the CDR3 is TGTGCCAGCAGCCCCGATTGGACAGGGCGAGAAGGCTACACCTTC. Its protein product is CASSPDWTGREGYTF.